The 19 T cell receptor beta chains below were found in one sample sequenced in a study of T-cell reconstitution after alpha-beta-depleted transplantation in children (dated by TCRdb to the mid-2010s). The library was generated by PCR. Instrument on record: Illumina HiSeq 2500. Molecular barcoding was employed in the preparation of TCR libraries, with unique molecular identifiers being used to normalize TCRbeta repertoire quantification. Using fastp at Q25 and MiXCR, TCRdb reprocessed the public reads and kept productive beta chains. Each record represents a unique CDR3 protein, reported with the most common genes and DNA among its rows. For this sample there are about 980,000 distinct CDR3 sequences; roughly 29% appear just once. Over 25% of the sample comes from the top ten. Sample treatment or condition, as interpreted from the label and publication: allogeneic hematopoietic cell transplantation with graft depleted of TCRalphabeta T cells and CD19 B cells.

The sample was PBMCs, mostly from graft donor cells, taken 360 days after TCRalphabeta/CD19-depleted stem cell transplant. These receptors were taken from a boy younger than two who had a stem cell transplant for SCID, so the T cells may come from the graft donor.

The rearrangement links TRBV20-1 to TRBJ2-3, with D hard to call. The CDR3 consists of 13 residues. Trimming cost V 5 bases and J 4 bases, with 13 bases left between them. The germline CDR1 and CDR2 sequences are DFQATT and SNEGSKA (reference sequence). CDR3 sequence: CSADPRTPDTQYF. CDR3 in DNA: TGCAGTGCTGACCCACGCACACCAGATACGCAGTATTTT.

V is TRBV28 and J is TRBJ2-7; 7 positions agree with TRBD1. V gave up 1 base and J gave up 7 bases; unmatched junction bases: 10. This CDR3 comprises 15 residues. Germline V gene data show CDR1 as MDHEN and CDR2 as SYDVKM. CDR3 in DNA: TGTGCCAGCAGTTTATTGAGACAGGGAGCGACGGAGCAGTACTTC. Its translation is CASSLLRQGATEQYF.

This clonotype was seen a few times. The chain carries TRBV3-1 and TRBJ2-7; D is possibly TRBD1 or TRBD2 (5 bases each). The CDR3 consists of 14 residues. Germline V gives CDR1 LGHDT, CDR2 YNNKEL (reference sequence). Between the trimmed V and J ends, which lost 0 bases and 6 bases, there was a span of 12 bases. The CDR3 is CASSQEGWGSEQYF. In DNA, the CDR3 is TGTGCCAGCAGCCAAGAAGGGTGGGGGAGCGAGCAGTACTTC.

This clonotype showed up many times. This rearrangement joins TRBV3-1 to TRBJ2-7; a possible D gene is TRBD1 (6 bases). CDR3 length equals 14 residues. The germline V gene encodes CDR1 LGHDT and CDR2 YNNKEL (reference sequence). V was shortened by 2 bases and J by 1 base, with 9 bases between the two germline ends. The CDR3 reads CASSQHRASYEQYF. The CDR3 bases are TGTGCCAGCAGCCAACACAGGGCGTCCTACGAGCAGTACTTC.

The table lists this clonotype with a few counts. V and J are TRBV5-1 and TRBJ2-7, with TRBD1 identical over 9 bases. V dropped 0 bases and J dropped 6; count of bases not matched to a gene: 7. The germline V gene encodes CDR1 SGHRS and CDR2 YFSETQ. The length of the CDR3 is 15 residues. The CDR3 is CASSLEPRQGGEQYF. The CDR3 DNA follows: TGCGCCAGCAGCTTGGAGCCGAGACAGGGGGGCGAGCAGTACTTC.

Only a few counts were recorded for this clonotype. V usage is TRBV29-1 and J usage is TRBJ2-5; D is possibly TRBD1 (5 bases). Germline CDR1 reads SQVTM; CDR2 reads ANQGSEA. This CDR3 has 12 residues. V was pared by 3 bases and J by 4 bases, with 9 bases between. The chain's CDR3 is CSVDSQGETQYF. The DNA for the CDR3 is TGCAGCGTTGACAGTCAGGGAGAGACCCAGTACTTC.

This clonotype was found many times. This sequence joins TRBV9 and TRBJ2-1, with 8 bases identical to TRBD2. The CDR3 length is 15 residues. Germline CDR1 and CDR2: SGDLS and YYNGEE. J lost 8 bases, V lost 5 bases, and 12 bases had no gene match. CDR3 in DNA: TGTGCCAGCAGTTCGTGGGGCGGGGGGCGATATGAGCAGTTCTTC. The encoded protein is CASSSWGGGRYEQFF.

The chain carries TRBV5-1 and TRBJ2-1; 7 bases match TRBD1. Trimming at V came to 1 base and at J to 6 bases, leaving 7 bases not matched to a gene. Germline V gene lookup returns CDR1 SGHRS and CDR2 YFSETQ. The CDR3 length is 15 residues. As DNA, the CDR3 is TGCGCCAGCAGCTTGACAGGGGAGATCGGCAATGAGCAGTTCTTC. This encodes CASSLTGEIGNEQFF. Using reference TRBV5-1 and TRBJ2-1 for the parts outside the CDR3, the full variable domain is KAGVTQTPRYLIKTRGQQVTLSCSPISGHRSVSWYQQTPGQGLQFLFEYFSETQRNKGNFPGRFSGRQFSNSRSEMNVSTLELGDSALYLCASSLTGEIGNEQFFGPGTRLTVL.

This clonotype was picked up a small number of times. The chain carries TRBV7-3 and TRBJ2-1, with 12 bases that match TRBD1. This CDR3 region has 14 residues. CDR1 SGHTA and CDR2 FQGTGA come from the germline V gene. With V trimmed by 4 bases and J by 8 bases, 3 bases remained unmatched. CDR3 amino acids: CASSSGQGAYEQFF. CDR3 DNA sequence: TGTGCCAGCAGCTCGGGACAGGGGGCATATGAGCAGTTCTTC.

V gene TRBV6-5 combines with J gene TRBJ2-3; 10 bases fit TRBD2. J was trimmed by 5 bases and V by 4 bases; bases with no gene match: 12. The CDR3 sequence is 17 residues long. The V gene's germline CDR1 is MNHEY and CDR2 SVGAGI. The CDR3 reads CASSSGQSGGARDTQYF. The CDR3 DNA follows: TGTGCCAGCAGTTCAGGACAGAGCGGGGGGGCCAGAGATACGCAGTATTTT.

The chain links TRBV30 to TRBJ2-1; D call uncertain. CDR1 is GTSNPN and CDR2 is SVGIG in the germline V gene (reference sequence). The CDR3 totals 11 residues. Trimming removed 1 base from V and 6 bases from J, with 4 bases in between. The CDR3 nucleotides read TGTGCCTGGAGTGCCCCCAATGAGCAGTTCTTC. Translating it yields CAWSAPNEQFF.

V gene TRBV2 combines with J gene TRBJ2-5, with TRBD2 matching 10 bases. The CDR3 loop spans 15 amino acids. V trimming: 7 bases; J trimming: 6 bases; junction bases outside the gene matches: 11. Germline-derived CDR1 and CDR2 are SNHLY and FYNNEI. CDR3 DNA: TGTGCCAGCATTAAAGAGCGGGGGGGTCCCAAGACCCAGTACTTC. Translation: CASIKERGGPKTQYF.

The J gene is TRBJ1-2, the V gene TRBV10-3, with D unclear. This CDR3 spans 14 amino acids. V was pared by 4 bases and J by 0 bases, with 9 bases between. Germline CDR1 ENHRY, CDR2 SYGVKD. CDR3 sequence (DNA): TGTGCCATCAGTGGAGAGCACCCTAACTATGGCTACACCTTC. This sequence encodes CAISGEHPNYGYTF.

This clonotype showed up just a few times. The chain combines TRBV12-3 or TRBV12-4 with TRBJ1-2; TRBD1 matches 7 bases. The V and J ends lost 6 bases and 7 bases, in that order; junction bases with no gene match: 11. CDR3 length: 14 amino acids. For the CDR3, the DNA is TGTGCCAGCAGACGAACAGGGGCCGAAGCTGGCTACACCTTC. Residues: CASRRTGAEAGYTF.

V gene TRBV5-5 combines with J gene TRBJ1-1, with D maybe TRBD1 (5 bases). CDR1 and CDR2 (germline): SGHKS, YYEKEE (reference sequence). The CDR3 is 13 amino acids. V dropped 7 bases and J dropped 4 bases, with 14 bases sitting between them. This CDR3 reads CASWVPGSTEAFF. The CDR3 coding sequence is TGTGCCAGCTGGGTACCAGGGAGCACTGAAGCTTTCTTT.

This clonotype was counted once. The gene calls are TRBV9 and TRBJ1-3; 7 bases fit TRBD1. The V segment lost 0 bases and the J segment 9 bases; nucleotides outside the gene matches: 6. Germline lookup yields CDR1 SGDLS and CDR2 YYNGEE. The CDR3 loop spans 14 amino acids. DNA of the CDR3: TGTGCCAGCAGCGTAGGGGGACAGCCCCTCACCATATATTTT. Its translation: CASSVGGQPLTIYF. Variable domain in full (rest from reference TRBV9 and TRBJ1-3): DSGVTQTPKHLITATGQRVTLRCSPRSGDLSVYWYQQSLDQGLQFLIQYYNGEERAKGNILERFSAQQFPDLHSELNLSSLELGDSALYFCASSVGGQPLTIYFGEGSWLTVV.

The V call is TRBV5-1, the J call TRBJ2-3; D might be TRBD1 (6 bases). In germline, CDR1 is SGHRS, CDR2 YFSETQ. Trimming took off 1 base at V and 3 bases at J, with 12 bases between the two ends. The CDR3 is 15 residues long. Written as DNA, the CDR3 is TGCGCCAGCAGCTTGTGGGGGCGCCGAACAGATACGCAGTATTTT. Its protein product is CASSLWGRRTDTQYF. Full variable domain (rest looked up from reference TRBV5-1 and TRBJ2-3): KAGVTQTPRYLIKTRGQQVTLSCSPISGHRSVSWYQQTPGQGLQFLFEYFSETQRNKGNFPGRFSGRQFSNSRSEMNVSTLELGDSALYLCASSLWGRRTDTQYFGPGTRLTVL.

The V and J genes are TRBV5-1 and TRBJ1-1; D perhaps matches TRBD1 (5 bases). Germline V gene lookup returns CDR1 SGHRS and CDR2 YFSETQ. V was trimmed by 0 bases and J by 1 base, leaving 10 bases between them. The CDR3 is 15 residues long. Here the CDR3 reads CASSLDSGGNTEAFF. The CDR3 DNA reads TGCGCCAGCAGCTTGGATTCGGGGGGGAACACTGAAGCTTTCTTT. The whole variable domain, filled in from reference TRBV5-1 and TRBJ1-1, reads KAGVTQTPRYLIKTRGQQVTLSCSPISGHRSVSWYQQTPGQGLQFLFEYFSETQRNKGNFPGRFSGRQFSNSRSEMNVSTLELGDSALYLCASSLDSGGNTEAFFGQGTRLTVV.

The chain combines TRBV5-1 with TRBJ2-3; no reliable D call. V gave up 5 bases and J gave up 6 bases, with 16 bases separating them. The CDR3 is 14 residues long. Germline loops: CDR1 SGHRS, CDR2 YFSETQ. CDR3 region: CASSRLAPTDTQYF. DNA of the CDR3: TGCGCCAGCAGTAGGTTAGCCCCCACGGATACGCAGTATTTT.